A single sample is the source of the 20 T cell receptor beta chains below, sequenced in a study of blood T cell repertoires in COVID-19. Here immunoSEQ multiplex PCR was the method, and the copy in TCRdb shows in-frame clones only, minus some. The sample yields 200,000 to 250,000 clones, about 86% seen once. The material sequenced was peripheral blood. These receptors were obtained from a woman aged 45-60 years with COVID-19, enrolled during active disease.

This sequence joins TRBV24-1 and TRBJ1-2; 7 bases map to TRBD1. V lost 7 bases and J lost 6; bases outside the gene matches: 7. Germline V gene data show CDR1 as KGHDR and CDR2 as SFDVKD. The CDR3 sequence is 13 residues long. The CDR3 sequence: CATRGQGVNGYTF. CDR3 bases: TGTGCCACCAGGGGGCAGGGGGTTAATGGCTACACCTTC.

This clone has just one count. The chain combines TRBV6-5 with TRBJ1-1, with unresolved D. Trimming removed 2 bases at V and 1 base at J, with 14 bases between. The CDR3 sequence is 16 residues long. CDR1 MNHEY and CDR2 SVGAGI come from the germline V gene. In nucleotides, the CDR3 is TGTGCCAGCAGTTACGAAATGGCTAGGTCGAACACTGAAGCTTTCTTT. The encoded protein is CASSYEMARSNTEAFF.

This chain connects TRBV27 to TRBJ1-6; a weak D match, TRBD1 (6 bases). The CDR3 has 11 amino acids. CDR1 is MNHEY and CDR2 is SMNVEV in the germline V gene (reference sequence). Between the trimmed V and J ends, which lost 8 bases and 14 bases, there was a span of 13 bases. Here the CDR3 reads CASGGGLALHF. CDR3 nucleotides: TGTGCCAGCGGGGGCGGGTTGGCCCTCCACTTT.

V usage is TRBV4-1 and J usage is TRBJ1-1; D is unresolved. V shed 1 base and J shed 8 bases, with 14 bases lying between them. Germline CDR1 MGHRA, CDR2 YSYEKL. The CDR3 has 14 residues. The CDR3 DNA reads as TGCGCCAGCAGCCAAGTCCCCCGAAGGAGGGAAGCTTTCTTT. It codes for CASSQVPRRREAFF.

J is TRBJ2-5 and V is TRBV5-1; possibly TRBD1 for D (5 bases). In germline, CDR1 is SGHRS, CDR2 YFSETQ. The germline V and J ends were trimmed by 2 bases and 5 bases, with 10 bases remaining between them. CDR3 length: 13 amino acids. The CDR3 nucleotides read TGCGCCAGCAGCTTTCAGGGTTATGAGACCCAGTACTTC. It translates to CASSFQGYETQYF.

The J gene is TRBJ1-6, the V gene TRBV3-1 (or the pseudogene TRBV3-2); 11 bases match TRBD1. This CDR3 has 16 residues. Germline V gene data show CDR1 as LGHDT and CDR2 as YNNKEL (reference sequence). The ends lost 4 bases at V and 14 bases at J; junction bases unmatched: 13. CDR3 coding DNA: TGTGCCAGCAGCCGCCCCGGGACAGGGGGAAGAGGATCCCTCCACTTT. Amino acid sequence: CASSRPGTGGRGSLHF.

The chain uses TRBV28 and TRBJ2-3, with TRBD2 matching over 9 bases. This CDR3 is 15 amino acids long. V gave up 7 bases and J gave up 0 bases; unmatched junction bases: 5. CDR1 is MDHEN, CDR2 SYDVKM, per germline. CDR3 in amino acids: CASIKRGASTDTQYF. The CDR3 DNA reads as TGTGCCAGCATCAAGCGGGGGGCAAGCACAGATACGCAGTATTTT.

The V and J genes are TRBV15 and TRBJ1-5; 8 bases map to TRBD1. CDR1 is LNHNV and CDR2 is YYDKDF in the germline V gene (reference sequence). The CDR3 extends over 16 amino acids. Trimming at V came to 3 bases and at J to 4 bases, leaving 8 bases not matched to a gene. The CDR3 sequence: CATSRIAGGGNQPQHF. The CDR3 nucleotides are TGTGCCACCAGCAGGATAGCAGGGGGCGGGAATCAGCCCCAGCATTTT. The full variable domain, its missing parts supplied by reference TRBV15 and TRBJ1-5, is DAMVIQNPRYQVTQFGKPVTLSCSQTLNHNVMYWYQQKSSQAPKLLFHYYDKDFNNEADTPDNFQSRRPNTSFCFLDIRSPGLGDTAMYLCATSRIAGGGNQPQHFGDGTRLSIL.

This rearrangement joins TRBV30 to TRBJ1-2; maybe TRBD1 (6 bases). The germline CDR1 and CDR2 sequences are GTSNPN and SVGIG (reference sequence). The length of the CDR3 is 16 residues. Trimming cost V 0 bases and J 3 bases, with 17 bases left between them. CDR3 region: CAWSVWAGAADYGYTF. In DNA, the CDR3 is TGTGCCTGGAGTGTATGGGCAGGGGCGGCAGACTATGGCTACACCTTC.

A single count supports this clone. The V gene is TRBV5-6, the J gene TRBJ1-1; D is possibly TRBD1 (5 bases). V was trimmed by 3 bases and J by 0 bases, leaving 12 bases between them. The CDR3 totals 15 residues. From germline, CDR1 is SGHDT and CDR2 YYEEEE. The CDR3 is CASSSDQGMNTEAFF. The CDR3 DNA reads TGTGCCAGCAGCTCGGACCAGGGTATGAACACTGAAGCTTTCTTT.

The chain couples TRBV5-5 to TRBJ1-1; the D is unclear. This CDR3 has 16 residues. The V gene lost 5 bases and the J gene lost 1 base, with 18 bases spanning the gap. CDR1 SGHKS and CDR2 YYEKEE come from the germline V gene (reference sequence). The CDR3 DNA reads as TGTGCCAGCAGTGTTCTTTCAGGCGTCGGGAACACTGAAGCTTTCTTT. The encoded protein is CASSVLSGVGNTEAFF.

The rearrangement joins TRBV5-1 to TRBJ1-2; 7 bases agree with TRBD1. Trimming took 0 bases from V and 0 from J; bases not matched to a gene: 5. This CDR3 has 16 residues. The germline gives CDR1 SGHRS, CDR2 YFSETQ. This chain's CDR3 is CASSLDRGSPNYGYTF. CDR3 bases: TGCGCCAGCAGCTTGGACAGGGGTTCACCTAACTATGGCTACACCTTC.

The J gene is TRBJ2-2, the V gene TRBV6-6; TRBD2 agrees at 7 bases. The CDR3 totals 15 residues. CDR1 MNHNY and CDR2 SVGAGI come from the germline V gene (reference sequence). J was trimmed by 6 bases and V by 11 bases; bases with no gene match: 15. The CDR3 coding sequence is TGTGCCGGTACTAAGTGGGGAGGGGCCCCCGGGGAGCTGTTTTTT. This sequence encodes CAGTKWGGAPGELFF.

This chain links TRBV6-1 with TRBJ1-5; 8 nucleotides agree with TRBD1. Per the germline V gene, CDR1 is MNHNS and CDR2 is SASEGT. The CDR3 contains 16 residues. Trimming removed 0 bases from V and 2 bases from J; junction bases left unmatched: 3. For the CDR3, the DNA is TGTGCCAGCAGTGAAGCGACAGGGGTAGGCAATCAGCCCCAGCATTTT. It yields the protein CASSEATGVGNQPQHF.

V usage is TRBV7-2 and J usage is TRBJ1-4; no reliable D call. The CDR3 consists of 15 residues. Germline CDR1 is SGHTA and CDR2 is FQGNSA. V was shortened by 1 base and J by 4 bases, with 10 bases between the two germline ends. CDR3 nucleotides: TGTGCCAGCAGCTTAGGTGTTCCCCTTAATGAAAAACTGTTTTTT. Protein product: CASSLGVPLNEKLFF.

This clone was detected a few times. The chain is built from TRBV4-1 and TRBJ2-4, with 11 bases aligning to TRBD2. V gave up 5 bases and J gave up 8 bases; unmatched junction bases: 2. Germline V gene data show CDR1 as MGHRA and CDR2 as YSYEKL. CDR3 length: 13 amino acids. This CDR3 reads CASSVAGGYIQYF. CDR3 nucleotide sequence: TGCGCCAGCAGCGTAGCGGGGGGGTACATTCAGTACTTC.

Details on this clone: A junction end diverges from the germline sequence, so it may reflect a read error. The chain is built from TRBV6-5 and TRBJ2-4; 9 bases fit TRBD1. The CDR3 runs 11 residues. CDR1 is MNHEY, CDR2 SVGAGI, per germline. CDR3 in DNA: TGTGCCGGCAGACAGGGGGACATTCAGTACTTC. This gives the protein CAGRQGDIQYF.

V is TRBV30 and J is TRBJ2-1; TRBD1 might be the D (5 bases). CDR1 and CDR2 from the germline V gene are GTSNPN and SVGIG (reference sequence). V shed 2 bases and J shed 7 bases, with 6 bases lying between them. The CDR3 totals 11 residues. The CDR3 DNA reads TGTGCCTGGAGTAGGGGTAATGAGCAGTTCTTC. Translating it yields CAWSRGNEQFF.

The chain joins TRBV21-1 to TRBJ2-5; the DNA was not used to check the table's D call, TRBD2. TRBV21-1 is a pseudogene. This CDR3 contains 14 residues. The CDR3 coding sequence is TGTGCCAGCAGCAAAAGGGCAGCGGAAGAGACCCAGTACTTC. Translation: CASSKRAAEETQYF.

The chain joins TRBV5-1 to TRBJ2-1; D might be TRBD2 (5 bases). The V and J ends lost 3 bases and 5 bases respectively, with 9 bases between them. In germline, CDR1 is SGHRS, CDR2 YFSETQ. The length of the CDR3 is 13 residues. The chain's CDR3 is CASSSREHNEQFF. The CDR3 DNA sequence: TGCGCCAGCAGCTCCCGGGAACACAATGAGCAGTTCTTC.